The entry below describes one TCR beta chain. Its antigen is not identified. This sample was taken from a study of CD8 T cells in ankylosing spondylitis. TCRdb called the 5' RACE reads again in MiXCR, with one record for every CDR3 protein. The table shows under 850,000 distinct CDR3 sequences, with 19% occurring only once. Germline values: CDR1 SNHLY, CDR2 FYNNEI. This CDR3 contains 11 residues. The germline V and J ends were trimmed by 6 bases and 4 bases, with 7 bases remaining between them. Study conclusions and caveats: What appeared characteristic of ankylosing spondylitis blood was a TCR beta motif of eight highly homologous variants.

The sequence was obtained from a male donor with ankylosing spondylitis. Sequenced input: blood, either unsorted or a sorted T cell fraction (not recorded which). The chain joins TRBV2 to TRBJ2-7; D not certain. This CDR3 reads CASRVQYEQYF. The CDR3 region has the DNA TGTGCCAGCAGGGTACAGTACGAGCAGTACTTC.